This entry is about one T cell receptor (beta chain). Its binding antigen is unknown. The record has no base qualities; no much larger clone is one base away. The data originate from a study of cytomegalovirus exposure and HLA in healthy donors (dated by TCRdb to the late 2010s). At the level of the whole study: A later analysis indicated that the 95 to 150 validation repertoires were generated on the platform also employed for the 670 or so repertoires of the first cohort. The study aimed to test whether cataloging public T cell receptors could reveal signatures of past pathogen exposure. A separate validation cohort of 100 to 150 different subjects was used in addition to the roughly 640-subject first cohort. The study combined high-throughput TCR immunosequencing, statistical association of individual TCRs with disease status, and machine learning to predict cytomegalovirus infection status.

Separate from the approximately 670-subject first cohort, the validation cohort of 120 subjects was the group to which the donors belonged. General study outcomes and caveats: In vitro tests confirmed that three of the cytomegalovirus-associated TCR beta chains recognize cytomegalovirus antigens. A later analysis lacked HLA typing for the validation cohort, so it scored co-occurrence in that cohort across all 110 or so repertoires. The authors suggested that the approach could potentially be generalized to other disease states and immunological phenotypes. In both the original and validation cohorts, the classifier was reported to diagnose cytomegalovirus status with high specificity and sensitivity. The study gave a list of under 200 TCR beta chains associated with cytomegalovirus. In a later analysis, TCRs clustered in the first cohort were found to also tend to co-occur in the roughly 130 validation repertoires, with 90% to 95% of cluster scores above 0. Most TCR sequences were observed very rarely across donors, whereas some public TCRs were present in many individuals.

From the cysteine through the phenylalanine, the CDR3 covers 13 amino acids. Only the CDR3 region is kept as DNA, spanning 39 bases read in frame from base 1. The germline V gene encodes CDR1 SGDLS and CDR2 YYNGEE. Relative to germline, V is 4 bases shorter and J is 4 bases shorter, with 12 bases between their ends. Libraries were made using the immunoSEQ multiplex PCR assay. The original pipeline was this. A statistical classification framework was developed to diagnose cytomegalovirus status using the catalog of TCR beta chain sequences. Imported from immuneACCESS, the table was reduced by TCRdb to in-frame sequences with V and J called. These copies leave out some clones; in studies compared against another copy, an unresolved V gene accounts for under half, and the cause of the remainder is not known. V and J calls plus clone size are reproduced from that table; the DNA served to infer D and trimming. Here the sample has 76,000 or so clones; 94% occur a single time. The biggest ten clones account for more than 2% of the sample.

The sequence was obtained from a woman aged 18-35 years in good health and CMV-seronegative. The rearranged chain carries TRBV9 and TRBJ2-7, and perhaps TRBD2 as D gene, on 5 matching bases. The specimen sequenced was PBMCs. The bases read TGTGCCAGCAGCCCACGCGGGCAGTACGAGCAGTACTTC. The translation is CASSPRGQYEQYF.